This T cell receptor (beta chain) comes out of a study of T-cell reconstitution after alpha-beta-depleted transplantation in children. Notes on the study in general: Alpha-beta T cells present about two months after transplant were reported to originate from several hundred expanded graft clones.

As it was prepared, the TCRbeta library received unique molecular identifiers. TCRdb independently ran MiXCR on the PCR reads; one entry per CDR3 protein. The sample lists hundreds of thousands of distinct CDR3 sequences, 13% seen once, with 0.75% to 0.85% in the top ten. The ends lost 6 bases at V and 6 bases at J; junction bases unmatched: 4. This CDR3 region has 13 residues. CDR1 and CDR2 from the germline V gene are KGHSH and LQKENI. This clonotype has a handful of counts. Antigen: not known. The source of this sequence is a girl aged 2 to 9 with congenital amegakaryocytic thrombocytopenia, due to receive a stem cell transplant. The sequences come from PBMCs, collected before TCRalphabeta/CD19-depleted stem cell transplant. The chain uses TRBV18 and TRBJ2-2; TRBD2 matches 7 bases. The DNA for the CDR3 is TGTGCCAGCTCTGACACTAGCGCCGGGGAGCTGTTTTTT. Its translation: CASSDTSAGELFF. The whole variable domain, remainder taken from reference TRBV18 and TRBJ2-2, is NAGVMQNPRHLVRRRGQEARLRCSPMKGHSHVYWYRQLPEEGLKFMVYLQKENIIDESGMPKERFSAEFPKEGPSILRIQQVVRGDSAAYFCASSDTSAGELFFGEGSRLTVL.